This T cell receptor (beta chain) was sequenced in a study of beta chain features in type 1 diabetes (dated by TCRdb to between 2017 and 2018). Study-level background: Mean age, gender distribution, total cell number and subset yield were not different between patients and healthy donors. A total of 107,917,701 sorted cells were examined across all samples, and the number of cells per subset was strongly correlated with RNA yield. The study compared TCRB repertoires of sorted circulating CD4+ T cell subsets between recently diagnosed type 1 diabetes patients and matched healthy donors. Regulatory and stem cell-like memory subsets were isolated from only 8 patients and 8 healthy donors, whereas naive and central memory subsets came from all 30 or so donors. What the research found in general, with its limitations: Naive, central memory and regulatory TCRB repertoires appeared to be more similar among patients than among healthy donors. Because cDNA was sequenced instead of genomic DNA, activated cells with high expression could be over-represented, although the groups did not differ in activation or CD3 levels. At VDJ recombination sites, type 1 diabetes patients had fewer insertions and more deleted nucleotides, which implies abnormalities in thymic rearrangement. Type 1 diabetes patients showed a moderate but significant shortening of TCRB CDR3 length in all four CD4+ subsets. Because small numbers of individuals were included in the HLA sub-analyses, any influence of HLA type on TCRB rearrangement was left unresolved. Shorter templates might have been favored by PCR, but patient and control samples were amplified and corrected together, so both groups would have been affected equally by any skew.

To note about this clone: It lacks a known antigen. No much larger clone exists at a distance of one base, and base qualities are not known.

CDR1 SGDLS and CDR2 YYNGEE were looked up in the germline V gene. Counted from cysteine to phenylalanine, this CDR3 has 16 amino acids. Only the CDR3 portion is preserved as DNA: 48 bases, with reading frame beginning at the first base. The V and J ends are trimmed by 0 bases and 10 bases, leaving 20 bases between them. The entire isolated RNA was reverse transcribed using the High Capacity cDNA Reverse Transcription Kit, and thus expressed TCRB transcripts were sequenced. Deep immunoSEQ sequencing was applied to naive, central memory and regulatory T cell samples, giving an average of roughly 3.5 million total reads per sample. After sorted cells were lysed in RLT buffer, RNA was extracted with DNase-treated RNeasy Micro or Mini kits, with the choice depending on cell number. Each cell subset was processed on its own to prevent cross-contamination, while patient and healthy donor samples were processed together. Using the immunoSEQ multiplex PCR, TCRB sequences were amplified from cDNA into 87-bp fragments spanning the CDR3 region. Sequencing of the amplicons was done on the Illumina HiSeq platform. Per the source publication's procedure: Synthetic template baselines were used to correct PCR bias computationally, reads within Hamming distance 2 were collapsed, and singletons that could not be merged were discarded. Reads were aligned against IMGT to assign V, D and J genes, CDR3 length and insertions or deletions at six rearrangement sites. Within each subset, clonotype counts were normalized to sorted cell number, and only after that were true diversity and Gini coefficients computed with the tcR R package. The overlap coefficient, calculated on TCRB nucleotide sequences, was used to quantify repertoire sharing. As a proxy for the pre-selection repertoire, out-of-frame TCRB sequences from naive cells were analyzed. The table comes from immuneACCESS by way of TCRdb, which keeps in-frame sequences with V and J called. Part of the clones is missing from these tables; in studies checked, under half for an unresolved V gene and the rest for unknown reasons. That table is the source of V, J and clone size, and D and trimming were worked out from the DNA. The sample data list some 410,000 clones, and around 10% of these were observed just once. The top ten hold 0.04% to 0.05% of the sample.

From each donor, a single peripheral blood sample of roughly 0.11 L on average was drawn into heparinised tubes. Naive, central memory, regulatory and stem cell-like memory CD4+ T cells were sorted on a BD FACSAria II using a panel including CD45RO, CCR7, CD25, CD127, CD95 and CD27. All sorted populations exceeded 95% purity. PBMCs were separated immediately by Lymphoprep density gradient centrifugation and were stained directly, without being cultured. So that batch effects would be minimized, each experiment stained and sorted samples in pairs, pairing one healthy donor with one patient. Material for sequencing was naive CD4+ T cells from blood. This specimen's cell subset or site label, interpreted: true naive CD4+ T cells. The sequence was collected from a woman in her late teens or twenties in good health. The V gene is TRBV9 and the J gene is TRBJ2-1, and the D gene may be TRBD1, 7 bases matching. The CDR3 amino acid sequence is: CASSVGPRGDFMEQFF. DNA sequence: TGTGCCAGCAGCGTAGGCCCCAGGGGGGACTTTATGGAGCAGTTCTTC.